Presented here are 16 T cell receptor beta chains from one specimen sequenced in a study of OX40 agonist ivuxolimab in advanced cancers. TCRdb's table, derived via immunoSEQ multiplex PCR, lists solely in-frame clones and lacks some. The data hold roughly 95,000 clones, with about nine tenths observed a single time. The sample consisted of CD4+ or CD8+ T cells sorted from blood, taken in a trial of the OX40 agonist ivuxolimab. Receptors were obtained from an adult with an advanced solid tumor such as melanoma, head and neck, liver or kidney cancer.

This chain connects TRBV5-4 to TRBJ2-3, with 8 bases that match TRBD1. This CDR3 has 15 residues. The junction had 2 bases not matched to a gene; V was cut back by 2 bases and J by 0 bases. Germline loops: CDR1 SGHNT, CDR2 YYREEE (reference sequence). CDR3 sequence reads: CASSLRTGSTDTQYF. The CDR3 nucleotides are TGTGCCAGCAGCTTACGGACAGGGAGCACAGATACGCAGTATTTT.

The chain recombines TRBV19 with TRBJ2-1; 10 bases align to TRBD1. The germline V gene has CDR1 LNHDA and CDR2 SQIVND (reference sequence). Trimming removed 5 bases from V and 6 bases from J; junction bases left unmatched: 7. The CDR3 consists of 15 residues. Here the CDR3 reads CASSPGTGEGNEQFF. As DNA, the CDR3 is TGTGCCAGTAGTCCCGGGACAGGGGAAGGCAATGAGCAGTTCTTC.

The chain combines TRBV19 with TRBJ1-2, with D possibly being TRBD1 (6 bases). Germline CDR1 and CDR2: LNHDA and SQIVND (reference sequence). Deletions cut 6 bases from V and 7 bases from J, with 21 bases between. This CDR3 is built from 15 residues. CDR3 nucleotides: TGTGCCAGTAGCCTAATGAGTGTGGGGGCGCGTGGCTACACCTTC. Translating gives CASSLMSVGARGYTF.

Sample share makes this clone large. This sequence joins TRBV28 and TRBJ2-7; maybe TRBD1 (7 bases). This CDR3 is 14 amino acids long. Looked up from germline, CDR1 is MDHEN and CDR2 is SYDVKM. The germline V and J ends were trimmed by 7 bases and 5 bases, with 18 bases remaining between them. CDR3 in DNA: TGTGCCAGCACGGGGGCAGGGGGTAAGAACGAGCAGTACTTC. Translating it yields CASTGAGGKNEQYF.

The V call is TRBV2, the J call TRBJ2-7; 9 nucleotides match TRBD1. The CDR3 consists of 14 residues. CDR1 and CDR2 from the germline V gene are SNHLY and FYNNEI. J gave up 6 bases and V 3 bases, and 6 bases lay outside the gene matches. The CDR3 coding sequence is TGTGCCAGCAGTGATGGACAGGGGAATACCGAGCAGTACTTC. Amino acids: CASSDGQGNTEQYF. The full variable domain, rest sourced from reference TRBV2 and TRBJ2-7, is EPEVTQTPSHQVTQMGQEVILRCVPISNHLYFYWYRQILGQKVEFLVSFYNNEISEKSEIFDDQFSVERPDGSNFTLKIRSTKLEDSAMYFCASSDGQGNTEQYFGPGTRLTVT.

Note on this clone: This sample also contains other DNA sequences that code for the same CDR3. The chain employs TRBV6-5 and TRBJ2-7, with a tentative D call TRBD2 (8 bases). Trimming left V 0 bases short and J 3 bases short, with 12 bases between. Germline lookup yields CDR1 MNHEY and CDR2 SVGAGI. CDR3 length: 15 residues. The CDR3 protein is CASSYSGRGLYEQYF. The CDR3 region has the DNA TGTGCCAGCAGTTACTCCGGGAGGGGGCTCTACGAGCAGTACTTC.

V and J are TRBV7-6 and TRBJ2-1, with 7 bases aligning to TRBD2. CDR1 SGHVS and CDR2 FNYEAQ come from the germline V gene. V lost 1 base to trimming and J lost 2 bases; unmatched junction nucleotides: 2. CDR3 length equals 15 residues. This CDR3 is CASSLVGLPYNEQFF. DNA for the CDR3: TGTGCCAGCAGCTTAGTGGGACTACCCTACAATGAGCAGTTCTTC. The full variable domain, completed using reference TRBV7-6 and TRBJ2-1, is GAGVSQSPRYKVTKRGQDVALRCDPISGHVSLYWYRQALGQGPEFLTYFNYEAQQDKSGLPNDRFSAERPEGSISTLTIQRTEQRDSAMYRCASSLVGLPYNEQFFGPGTRLTVL.

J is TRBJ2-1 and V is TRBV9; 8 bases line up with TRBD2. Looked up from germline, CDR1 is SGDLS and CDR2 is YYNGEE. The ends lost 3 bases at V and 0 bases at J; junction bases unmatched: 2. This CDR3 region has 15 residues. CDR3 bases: TGTGCCAGCAGCGGAAGCGGGAGCTCCTACAATGAGCAGTTCTTC. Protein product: CASSGSGSSYNEQFF.

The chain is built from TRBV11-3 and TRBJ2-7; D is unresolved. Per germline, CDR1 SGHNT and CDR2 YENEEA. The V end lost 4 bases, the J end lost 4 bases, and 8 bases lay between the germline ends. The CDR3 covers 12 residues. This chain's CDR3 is CASSSQGYEQYF. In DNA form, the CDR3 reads TGTGCCAGCAGCTCCCAAGGGTACGAGCAGTACTTC.

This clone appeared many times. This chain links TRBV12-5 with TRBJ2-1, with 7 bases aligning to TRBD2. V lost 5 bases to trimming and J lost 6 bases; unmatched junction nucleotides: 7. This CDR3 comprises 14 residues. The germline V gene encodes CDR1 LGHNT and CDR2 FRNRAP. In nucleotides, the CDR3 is TGTGCTAGTGGTGGAACTAGCGTTGGCAATGAGCAGTTCTTC. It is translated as CASGGTSVGNEQFF. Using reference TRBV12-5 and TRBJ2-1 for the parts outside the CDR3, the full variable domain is DARVTQTPRHKVTEMGQEVTMRCQPILGHNTVFWYRQTMMQGLELLAYFRNRAPLDDSGMPKDRFSAEMPDATLATLKIQPSEPRDSAVYFCASGGTSVGNEQFFGPGTRLTVL.

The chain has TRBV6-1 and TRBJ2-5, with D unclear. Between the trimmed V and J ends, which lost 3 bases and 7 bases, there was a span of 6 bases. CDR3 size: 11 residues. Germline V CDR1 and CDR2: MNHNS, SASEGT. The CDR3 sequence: CASSDFGTQYF. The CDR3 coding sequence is TGTGCCAGCAGTGATTTTGGGACCCAGTACTTC.

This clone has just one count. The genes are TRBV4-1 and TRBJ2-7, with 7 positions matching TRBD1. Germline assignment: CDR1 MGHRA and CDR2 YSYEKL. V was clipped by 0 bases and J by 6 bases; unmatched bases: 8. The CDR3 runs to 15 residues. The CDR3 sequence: CASSQDGSGGIEQYF. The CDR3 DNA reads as TGCGCCAGCAGCCAAGATGGGTCAGGGGGAATCGAGCAGTACTTC.

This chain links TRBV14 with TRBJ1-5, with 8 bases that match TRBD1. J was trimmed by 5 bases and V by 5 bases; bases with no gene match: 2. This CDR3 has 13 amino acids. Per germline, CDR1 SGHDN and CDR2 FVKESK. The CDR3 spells CASSLTGDQPQHF. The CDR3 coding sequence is TGTGCCAGCAGCTTGACAGGGGATCAGCCCCAGCATTTT.

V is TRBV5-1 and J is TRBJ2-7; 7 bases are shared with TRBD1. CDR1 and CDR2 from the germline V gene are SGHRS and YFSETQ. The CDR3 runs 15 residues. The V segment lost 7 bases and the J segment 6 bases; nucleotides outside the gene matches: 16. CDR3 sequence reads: CASASYRDRDSEQYF. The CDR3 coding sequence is TGCGCCAGCGCCTCCTACCGGGACAGAGACTCCGAGCAGTACTTC. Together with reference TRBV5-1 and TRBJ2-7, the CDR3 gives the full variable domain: KAGVTQTPRYLIKTRGQQVTLSCSPISGHRSVSWYQQTPGQGLQFLFEYFSETQRNKGNFPGRFSGRQFSNSRSEMNVSTLELGDSALYLCASASYRDRDSEQYFGPGTRLTVT.

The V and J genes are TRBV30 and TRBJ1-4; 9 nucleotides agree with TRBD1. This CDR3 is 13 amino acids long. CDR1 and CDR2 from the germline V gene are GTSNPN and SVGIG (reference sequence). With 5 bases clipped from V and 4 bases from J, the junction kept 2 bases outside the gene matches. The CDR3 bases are TGTGCCTGGTCGGGACAGGGTAATGAAAAACTGTTTTTT. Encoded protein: CAWSGQGNEKLFF.

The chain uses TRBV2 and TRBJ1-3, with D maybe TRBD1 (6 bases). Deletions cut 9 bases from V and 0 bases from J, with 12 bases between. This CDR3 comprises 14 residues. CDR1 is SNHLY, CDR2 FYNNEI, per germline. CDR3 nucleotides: TGTGCCAGTAACGGACAGTCCTCTGGAAACACCATATATTTT. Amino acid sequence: CASNGQSSGNTIYF.